A selection of T cell receptor beta chains follows, all from one sample in a study of blood T cell repertoires in COVID-19. Only in-frame clones appear in the TCRdb table, and some are missing; sequencing was by immunoSEQ multiplex PCR. This sample carries about 200,000 clones, approximately 86% of them seen once, and the ten largest clones take 3%. The sequencing sample was made of peripheral blood. The receptors here all came from a man in his 60s with acute or convalescent COVID-19. Both conserved end residues are part of each CDR3. A D gene is named only where the DNA matches it firmly. The listing skips clone size in some rows; elsewhere it reads once, few, many or a size class.

v_call: TRBV11-2
clone_size: .
j_call: TRBJ2-7
d_call: TRBD1
cdr3_nt: TGTGCCAGCAGCTCACAGGGGTACGAGCAGTACTTC
cdr3_aa: CASSSQGYEQYF

v_call: TRBV6-5
clone_size: .
j_call: TRBJ1-1
d_call: .
cdr3_nt: TGTGCCAGCGGGTTCACCGGAGGGAACACTGAAGCTTTCTTT
cdr3_aa: CASGFTGGNTEAFF

v_call: TRBV5-4
clone_size: .
j_call: TRBJ1-6
d_call: TRBD1
cdr3_nt: TGTGCCAGCAGCCGAGGGACAGGGGATAGCTCCTATAATTCACCCCTCCACTTT
cdr3_aa: CASSRGTGDSSYNSPLHF

v_call: TRBV19
clone_size: once
j_call: TRBJ1-6
d_call: .
cdr3_nt: TGTGCCAGTAGTATAGGTCGGAGCTATAATTCACCCCTCCACTTT
cdr3_aa: CASSIGRSYNSPLHF

v_call: TRBV19
clone_size: .
j_call: TRBJ2-1
d_call: TRBD1
cdr3_nt: TGTGCCAGTAGTATATCAGGGGGAACCTACAATGAGCAGTTCTTC
cdr3_aa: CASSISGGTYNEQFF

v_call: TRBV18
clone_size: .
j_call: TRBJ2-7
d_call: TRBD1
cdr3_nt: TGTGCCAGCTCACCTCGGACAGGGCTACAGGGCGAGCAGTACTTC
cdr3_aa: CASSPRTGLQGEQYF

v_call: TRBV5-4
clone_size: .
j_call: TRBJ2-1
d_call: TRBD2
cdr3_nt: TGTGCCAGCAGCTTCAGTCTAGCGGGGGGCTATGAGCAGTTCTTC
cdr3_aa: CASSFSLAGGYEQFF

v_call: TRBV9
clone_size: once
j_call: TRBJ2-7
d_call: TRBD1
cdr3_nt: TGTGCCAGCAGCTCGCAGGGGGCGCCTAAATACGAGCAGTACTTC
cdr3_aa: CASSSQGAPKYEQYF

v_call: TRBV5-6
clone_size: .
j_call: TRBJ1-4
d_call: .
cdr3_nt: TGTGCCAGCAGCGCCTCGGGGGGCGTCGGTGAAAAACTGTTTTTT
cdr3_aa: CASSASGGVGEKLFF

v_call: TRBV7-3
clone_size: .
j_call: TRBJ2-7
d_call: TRBD2
cdr3_nt: TGTGCCAGCAGCCCAGGTCGGGGAGGGTTAGGGTACGAGCAGTACTTC
cdr3_aa: CASSPGRGGLGYEQYF

v_call: TRBV10-1
clone_size: .
j_call: TRBJ2-5
d_call: .
cdr3_nt: TGCGCCAGCAGTGAGCGGGAGACCCAGTACTTC
cdr3_aa: CASSERETQYF

v_call: TRBV11-2
clone_size: .
j_call: TRBJ2-5
d_call: TRBD2
cdr3_nt: TGTGCCAGCAGCCCGACTAGCCGCCAAGAGACCCAGTACTTC
cdr3_aa: CASSPTSRQETQYF

v_call: TRBV18
clone_size: .
j_call: TRBJ2-7
d_call: .
cdr3_nt: TGTGCCAGCTCATTCCAGGGGCCCTCCTACGAGCAGTACTTC
cdr3_aa: CASSFQGPSYEQYF

v_call: TRBV28
clone_size: .
j_call: TRBJ2-1
d_call: .
cdr3_nt: TGTGCCAGCAGTTTATACGTGGACTACGTTTACAATGAGCAGTTCTTC
cdr3_aa: CASSLYVDYVYNEQFF

v_call: TRBV11-2
clone_size: .
j_call: TRBJ2-7
d_call: TRBD1
cdr3_nt: TGTGCCAGCAGCACGGGACAGGGACCCTACGAGCAGTACTTC
cdr3_aa: CASSTGQGPYEQYF

v_call: TRBV5-4
clone_size: .
j_call: TRBJ2-5
d_call: .
cdr3_nt: TGTGCCAGCACCTCGGGGGGCCAAACGTTAGGGACCCAGTACTTC
cdr3_aa: CASTSGGQTLGTQYF

v_call: TRBV19
clone_size: .
j_call: TRBJ2-2
d_call: .
cdr3_nt: TGTGCCAGTAGTTGGCAGGGCCTGAACACCGGGGAGCTGTTTTTT
cdr3_aa: CASSWQGLNTGELFF

v_call: TRBV19
clone_size: .
j_call: TRBJ1-5
d_call: TRBD1
cdr3_nt: TGTGCCAGTAGTATTAGGGGCCGACAGGGGAATCAGCCCCAGCATTTT
cdr3_aa: CASSIRGRQGNQPQHF

v_call: TRBV6-6
clone_size: .
j_call: TRBJ2-7
d_call: .
cdr3_nt: TGTGCCAGCTCTCAGGGAGGAATCTACGAGCAGTACTTC
cdr3_aa: CASSQGGIYEQYF

v_call: TRBV3-1/TRBV3-2
clone_size: once
j_call: TRBJ2-6
d_call: .
cdr3_nt: TGTGCCAGCAGCCAAGGTTTTAGTGGGGCCAACGTCCTGACTTTC
cdr3_aa: CASSQGFSGANVLTF

v_call: TRBV5-1
clone_size: .
j_call: TRBJ2-1
d_call: TRBD1
cdr3_nt: TGCGCCAGCAGCCTCTACAGGGGGAGCTCCTACAATGAGCAGTTCTTC
cdr3_aa: CASSLYRGSSYNEQFF

v_call: TRBV5-1
clone_size: .
j_call: TRBJ2-2
d_call: TRBD2
cdr3_nt: TGCGCCAGCAGCTGGGGACTAGCGGGGGCAACCGGGGAGCTGTTTTTT
cdr3_aa: CASSWGLAGATGELFF

v_call: TRBV7-8
clone_size: .
j_call: TRBJ2-1
d_call: TRBD2
cdr3_nt: TGTGCCAGCAGCTTAGGGACTAGCGGCGGGGGGTACCGGCTTAATGAGCAGTTCTTC
cdr3_aa: CASSLGTSGGGYRLNEQFF

v_call: TRBV9
clone_size: .
j_call: TRBJ1-2
d_call: .
cdr3_nt: TGTGCCAGCAGCGCCCCGGTCGATGGCTACACCTTC
cdr3_aa: CASSAPVDGYTF

v_call: TRBV11-2
clone_size: .
j_call: TRBJ2-2
d_call: TRBD1
cdr3_nt: TGTGCCAGCAGCCGCAAGGGACAGGGGGCCCGGGAGCTGTTTTTT
cdr3_aa: CASSRKGQGARELFF

v_call: TRBV29-1
clone_size: .
j_call: TRBJ1-5
d_call: .
cdr3_nt: TGCAGCGCCTCGACAGGAGTGGGTCAGCCCCAGCATTTT
cdr3_aa: CSASTGVGQPQHF

v_call: TRBV25-1
clone_size: .
j_call: TRBJ1-4
d_call: .
cdr3_nt: TGTGCCAGCAGTGGAAACAGGGCTAAGAATGAAAAACTGTTTTTT
cdr3_aa: CASSGNRAKNEKLFF

v_call: TRBV29-1
clone_size: .
j_call: TRBJ1-4
d_call: .
cdr3_nt: TGCAGCGTTGAGGCGGGTGAAGAACTGTTTTTT
cdr3_aa: CSVEAGEELFF

v_call: TRBV15
clone_size: .
j_call: TRBJ2-7
d_call: TRBD1
cdr3_nt: TGTGCCACCAGCGCCGACAGGGTGGGGGAGCAGTACTTC
cdr3_aa: CATSADRVGEQYF

v_call: TRBV5-1
clone_size: .
j_call: TRBJ2-5
d_call: TRBD2
cdr3_nt: TGCGCCAGCAGCTCCGGACTAGCGGGGGGCGGAGAGACCCAGTACTTC
cdr3_aa: CASSSGLAGGGETQYF

v_call: TRBV7-6
clone_size: .
j_call: TRBJ1-5
d_call: .
cdr3_nt: TGTGCCAGCAGCTTACGCGTTAATCAGCCCCAGCATTTT
cdr3_aa: CASSLRVNQPQHF

v_call: TRBV4-3
clone_size: .
j_call: TRBJ2-7
d_call: .
cdr3_nt: TGCGCCAGCAGCCAAGAGGCAGGGACCTACGAGCAGTACTTC
cdr3_aa: CASSQEAGTYEQYF

v_call: TRBV7-2
clone_size: .
j_call: TRBJ2-1
d_call: .
cdr3_nt: TGTGCCAGCAGGACAACAGGGTCCCTACGTTACTTCTACAATGAGCAGTTCTTC
cdr3_aa: CASRTTGSLRYFYNEQFF

v_call: TRBV7-9
clone_size: once
j_call: TRBJ1-4
d_call: .
cdr3_nt: TGTGCCAGCAGCCCCCCCCTCCCCGCAACTAATGAAAAACTGTTTTTT
cdr3_aa: CASSPPLPATNEKLFF

v_call: TRBV5-8
clone_size: .
j_call: TRBJ2-2
d_call: .
cdr3_nt: TGTGCCAGCACCCATGGCCGGGTAACGAACACCGGGGAGCTGTTTTTT
cdr3_aa: CASTHGRVTNTGELFF

v_call: TRBV5-6
clone_size: .
j_call: TRBJ1-6
d_call: TRBD1
cdr3_nt: TGTGCCAGCAGCGGACAGGGGGCGCATTTTCCTTCCTATAATTCACCCCTCCACTTT
cdr3_aa: CASSGQGAHFPSYNSPLHF

v_call: TRBV7-8
clone_size: once
j_call: TRBJ2-2
d_call: .
cdr3_nt: TGTGCCAGCAGCGAAGAGCAGGGCCAACGGGAGCTGTTTTTT
cdr3_aa: CASSEEQGQRELFF

v_call: TRBV7-3
clone_size: .
j_call: TRBJ2-4
d_call: .
cdr3_nt: TGTGCCAGCAGAATGCGAACGGGGGATCTAGCCAAAAACATTCAGTACTTC
cdr3_aa: CASRMRTGDLAKNIQYF

v_call: TRBV6-5
clone_size: .
j_call: TRBJ2-5
d_call: TRBD2
cdr3_nt: TGTGCCAGCAGTCGGGCCGGGATCGGGGGGGAGACCCAGTACTTC
cdr3_aa: CASSRAGIGGETQYF

v_call: TRBV6-5
clone_size: .
j_call: TRBJ2-7
d_call: .
cdr3_nt: TGTGCCAGCAGGCGGGTTCTCAATGCCTACGAGCAGTACTTC
cdr3_aa: CASRRVLNAYEQYF

v_call: TRBV15
clone_size: .
j_call: TRBJ1-1
d_call: .
cdr3_nt: TGTGCCACCAGCCCCGGGACACGGATCGAAGCTTTCTTT
cdr3_aa: CATSPGTRIEAFF

v_call: TRBV9
clone_size: .
j_call: TRBJ1-1
d_call: TRBD1
cdr3_nt: TGTGCCAGCAGCGGAGGGGACAGGGTCGGCACTGAAGCTTTCTTT
cdr3_aa: CASSGGDRVGTEAFF

v_call: TRBV9
clone_size: .
j_call: TRBJ1-2
d_call: TRBD1
cdr3_nt: TGTGCCAGCAGCGACCGGGACAGGGGCTATGGCTACACCTTC
cdr3_aa: CASSDRDRGYGYTF

v_call: TRBV6-5
clone_size: .
j_call: TRBJ1-2
d_call: TRBD1
cdr3_nt: TGTGCCAGCAGCCCGGGACAGGGAGTCGGTGGCTACACCTTC
cdr3_aa: CASSPGQGVGGYTF

v_call: TRBV3-1/TRBV3-2
clone_size: .
j_call: TRBJ1-2
d_call: TRBD1
cdr3_nt: TGTGCCAGCAGCCAAGGCGGACGGGACAGGGGGCGTGGGGGCTACACCTTC
cdr3_aa: CASSQGGRDRGRGGYTF

v_call: TRBV7-2
clone_size: .
j_call: TRBJ2-5
d_call: TRBD2
cdr3_nt: TGTGCCAGCAGCGAGACTAGCGGGGGGGCGAAGACCCAGTACTTC
cdr3_aa: CASSETSGGAKTQYF

v_call: TRBV7-9
clone_size: .
j_call: TRBJ2-2
d_call: .
cdr3_nt: TGTGCCAGCAGCTTAAGTAATCAGGCGACCGGGGAGCTGTTTTTT
cdr3_aa: CASSLSNQATGELFF

v_call: TRBV6-5
clone_size: .
j_call: TRBJ1-1
d_call: .
cdr3_nt: TGTGCCAGCAAATCGGCAGGCACTGAAGCTTTCTTT
cdr3_aa: CASKSAGTEAFF

v_call: TRBV6-2/TRBV6-3
clone_size: .
j_call: TRBJ2-7
d_call: TRBD2
cdr3_nt: TGTGCCAGCAGCCGACTAGCCACAAACTCCTACGAGCAGTACTTC
cdr3_aa: CASSRLATNSYEQYF

v_call: TRBV27
clone_size: .
j_call: TRBJ2-5
d_call: .
cdr3_nt: TGTGCCAGCAGTTTCGCGGGAGAGACCCAGTACTTC
cdr3_aa: CASSFAGETQYF

v_call: TRBV5-1
clone_size: .
j_call: TRBJ2-7
d_call: .
cdr3_nt: TGCGCCAGCAGCTTGGAGGGCAGGGTTAAGCAGTACTTC
cdr3_aa: CASSLEGRVKQYF

v_call: TRBV7-2
clone_size: .
j_call: TRBJ1-6
d_call: .
cdr3_nt: TGTGCCAGCAGCTTAGAGCCTCAAAATTCACCCCTCCACTTT
cdr3_aa: CASSLEPQNSPLHF

v_call: TRBV19
clone_size: .
j_call: TRBJ1-3
d_call: .
cdr3_nt: TGTGCCAGTAGTATTTCAGGGACTGGAAACACCATATATTTT
cdr3_aa: CASSISGTGNTIYF

v_call: TRBV15
clone_size: .
j_call: TRBJ2-7
d_call: TRBD1
cdr3_nt: TGTGCCACCAGCGAATGGACAGGCACGCACGAGCAGTACTTC
cdr3_aa: CATSEWTGTHEQYF

v_call: TRBV19
clone_size: .
j_call: TRBJ1-2
d_call: TRBD1
cdr3_nt: TGTGCCAGTAGTATACAGGGGGACTATGGCTACACCTTC
cdr3_aa: CASSIQGDYGYTF

v_call: TRBV5-4
clone_size: .
j_call: TRBJ2-7
d_call: .
cdr3_nt: TGTGCCAGCAGCCACCGCGGGTCGGGCTACGAGCAGTACTTC
cdr3_aa: CASSHRGSGYEQYF

v_call: TRBV18
clone_size: .
j_call: TRBJ1-6
d_call: TRBD1
cdr3_nt: TGTGCCAGCTCACCTGGGACAGGGAGGATCGGGTCTAATTCACCCCTCCACTTT
cdr3_aa: CASSPGTGRIGSNSPLHF